This T cell receptor (beta chain) was captured by sequencing in a study of shared clonotypes between healthy human individuals. To note about this clone: What it binds is unknown.

Only in-frame clones appear in the TCRdb table, and some are missing; sequencing was by immunoSEQ multiplex PCR. The sample yields fewer than 1.8 million clones, 98% seen once. Whole-study results and caveats: It was observed that roughly 4.8% of naive CD4 clonotypes were shared across several donors.

This CDR3 region has 17 residues. V lost 0 bases and J lost 1; bases outside the gene matches: 5. Germline values: CDR1 SGHNT, CDR2 YYREEE (reference sequence). Sequenced input: naive CD4+ T cells sorted from blood. Subset denoted: CD45RA+ positively selected. The receptor was derived from a man aged 30 to 45 in good health. V and J are TRBV5-4 and TRBJ2-1, with 9 bases that match TRBD2. CDR3 nucleotide sequence: TGTGCCAGCAGCTTGGCCAAGGCGGGAGGGTCCTACAATGAGCAGTTCTTC. This translates into CASSLAKAGGSYNEQFF. Using reference TRBV5-4 and TRBJ2-1 for the parts outside the CDR3, the full variable domain is ETGVTQSPTHLIKTRGQQVTLRCSSQSGHNTVSWYQQALGQGPQFIFQYYREEENGRGNFPPRFSGLQFPNYSSELNVNALELDDSALYLCASSLAKAGGSYNEQFFGPGTRLTVL.